A single sample is the source of the 2 T cell receptor beta chains below, sequenced in a study of blood T cells in healthy people across ages. Through a sample-barcoded 5' primer and a J-beta primer mix, a second PCR was run for 7 to 11 cycles. TCRdb analysed the 5' RACE reads with MiXCR anew, one entry per CDR3 protein. The sample lists over a million distinct CDR3 sequences, approximately 42% occurring once. What was sequenced was blood. Receptor source: a woman aged 18-30 years in good health.

This clonotype was seen more than once but under ten times. V usage is TRBV12-3 or TRBV12-4 and J usage is TRBJ2-7; 9 nucleotides agree with TRBD2. Trimming cost V 1 base and J 2 bases; bases outside gene matches: 6. The CDR3 spans 16 residues. CDR3: CASSLGASGTTYEQYF. The DNA for the CDR3 is TGTGCCAGCAGTTTAGGGGCTAGCGGGACAACCTACGAGCAGTACTTC.

The J gene is TRBJ2-7, the V gene TRBV20-1; the D is unclear. Germline V gene sequence: CDR1 DFQATT, CDR2 SNEGSKA (reference sequence). The ends were cut back, 0 bases at V and 2 bases at J, with 11 bases in the middle. The CDR3 is made up of 14 amino acids. The CDR3 DNA follows: TGCAGTGCTAGAGATTCAAGTGGGGCCTACGAGCAGTACTTC. Encoded protein: CSARDSSGAYEQYF.